Reported below is one TCR beta chain. Samples were taken several times over chemoradiotherapy. Germline values: CDR1 SNHLY, CDR2 FYNNEI. Trimming shortened V by 6 bases and J by 11 bases, and 17 bases separated the two germline ends. This CDR3 comprises 14 residues. Using immunoSEQ multiplex PCR, the repertoire was profiled, and TCRdb retains in-frame clones only, with some absent. The sample has roughly 12,000 clones, 81% seen once. The data belong to a study of chemoradiotherapy in HPV16-positive cancers. V is TRBV2 and J is TRBJ1-6; weak D call: TRBD1 (5 bases). The material was obtained from a patient who underwent chemoradiotherapy. This sequence was found in a human donor with HPV-associated anogenital cancer. The CDR3 region is CASRKGTYEAPLHF. CDR3 sequence (DNA): TGTGCCAGCAGGAAAGGGACTTACGAGGCACCCCTCCACTTT.